These T cell receptor beta chains were read from a single sample in a study of T cell responses to AZD1222 COVID-19 vaccine. TCRdb's copy holds only in-frame clones and misses some; the assay was immunoSEQ multiplex PCR. The data hold fewer than 150,000 clones, with 93% observed a single time. Material: peripheral blood, obtained on day 0 of AZD1222 vaccination. The receptor source for this set is an adult in good health. The CDR3 runs from the conserved cysteine through the conserved F or W. The order of the fields is V gene, J gene, clone size, D gene, CDR3 DNA, CDR3 protein. The D gene is left open where the match is weak. Clone size is shown for a subset of rows, as once, few, many or a class of expanded clone.

v_gene: TRBV21-1
j_gene: TRBJ2-1
abundance: -
d_gene: -
CDR3nt: TGTGCCAGCAGCAAAGTTACTAGGATCTACAATGAGCAGTTCTTC
CDR3aa: CASSKVTRIYNEQFF

v_gene: TRBV7-9
j_gene: TRBJ1-2
abundance: once
d_gene: -
CDR3nt: TGTGCCAGCAGCTCGTCGGACAGCCCGAGGGGCTACACCTTC
CDR3aa: CASSSSDSPRGYTF

v_gene: TRBV5-1
j_gene: TRBJ1-6
abundance: -
d_gene: -
CDR3nt: TGCGCCAGCAGCCCGCGGACGGAGGGGAATTCACCCCTCCACTTT
CDR3aa: CASSPRTEGNSPLHF

v_gene: TRBV7-6
j_gene: TRBJ2-3
abundance: -
d_gene: -
CDR3nt: TGTGCCAGCAGCTTAGCGTCTACCAGCACAGATACGCAGTATTTT
CDR3aa: CASSLASTSTDTQYF

v_gene: TRBV4-2
j_gene: TRBJ1-1
abundance: once
d_gene: TRBD1
CDR3nt: TGTGCCAGCAGCCAAGATCGGGGACAGGGAGCTTTCTTT
CDR3aa: CASSQDRGQGAFF

v_gene: TRBV10-3
j_gene: TRBJ1-1
abundance: -
d_gene: -
CDR3nt: TGTGCCATCAGCAGACAACCGAACACTGAAGCTTTCTTT
CDR3aa: CAISRQPNTEAFF

v_gene: TRBV6-1
j_gene: TRBJ2-6
abundance: -
d_gene: -
CDR3nt: TGTGCCAGCAGTGAAGAGGGCTCTGGGGCCAACGTCCTGACTTTC
CDR3aa: CASSEEGSGANVLTF

v_gene: TRBV7-2
j_gene: TRBJ1-1
abundance: -
d_gene: TRBD1
CDR3nt: TGTGCCAGCAGCATTAGGACAGGGGGCACTGAAGCTTTCTTT
CDR3aa: CASSIRTGGTEAFF

v_gene: TRBV24-1
j_gene: TRBJ1-5
abundance: -
d_gene: -
CDR3nt: TGTGCCACCACCTGGTCCCGGGGGTATAGCAATCAGCCCCAGCATTTT
CDR3aa: CATTWSRGYSNQPQHF

v_gene: TRBV6-4
j_gene: TRBJ1-1
abundance: -
d_gene: TRBD1
CDR3nt: TGTGCCAGCAGCCCCCAGGGGGGTGATGCTGAAGCTTTCTTT
CDR3aa: CASSPQGGDAEAFF

v_gene: TRBV5-1
j_gene: TRBJ2-2
abundance: -
d_gene: TRBD1
CDR3nt: TGCGCCAGCAGCTTGGGGGGGACAGAAACCTACGCGAACACCGGGGAGCTGTTTTTT
CDR3aa: CASSLGGTETYANTGELFF

v_gene: TRBV19
j_gene: TRBJ2-2
abundance: -
d_gene: -
CDR3nt: TGTGCCAGTAGTTTCAGGGGCCCCACAGGGACCGGGGAGCTGTTTTTT
CDR3aa: CASSFRGPTGTGELFF

v_gene: TRBV5-1
j_gene: TRBJ1-2
abundance: -
d_gene: -
CDR3nt: TGCGCCAGCAGCTCGCCGGGATCGAAACTCACTGGAGGCTACACCTTC
CDR3aa: CASSSPGSKLTGGYTF

v_gene: TRBV2
j_gene: TRBJ1-6
abundance: -
d_gene: -
CDR3nt: TGTGCCAGCAGTGAAGTTTTGGGGACCTATAATTCACCCCTCCACTTT
CDR3aa: CASSEVLGTYNSPLHF

v_gene: TRBV2
j_gene: TRBJ1-1
abundance: -
d_gene: -
CDR3nt: TGTGCCAGCAGACAGGGAGGGGCACCGGGTTTTGAAGCTTTCTTT
CDR3aa: CASRQGGAPGFEAFF

v_gene: TRBV5-1
j_gene: TRBJ2-3
abundance: once
d_gene: TRBD2
CDR3nt: TGCGCCAGCAGCTCCGGACTAGTCCCCCGCACAGATACGCAGTATTTT
CDR3aa: CASSSGLVPRTDTQYF

v_gene: TRBV14
j_gene: TRBJ2-3
abundance: -
d_gene: -
CDR3nt: TGTGCCAGCAGCCAGCACCGGGAAAGTATCACAGATACGCAGTATTTT
CDR3aa: CASSQHRESITDTQYF

v_gene: TRBV5-6
j_gene: TRBJ1-6
abundance: few
d_gene: TRBD1
CDR3nt: TGTGCCAGCAGCTTGGCCGGACAGGGGGCTTCACCCCTCCACTTT
CDR3aa: CASSLAGQGASPLHF

v_gene: TRBV11-2
j_gene: TRBJ2-5
abundance: -
d_gene: -
CDR3nt: TGTGCCAGCAGCCCAACGAGCATCCAAGAGACCCAGTACTTC
CDR3aa: CASSPTSIQETQYF

v_gene: TRBV10-3
j_gene: TRBJ1-5
abundance: -
d_gene: TRBD1
CDR3nt: TGTGCCATCAGTGGGGGACAGGGGATGGGCAATCAGCCCCAGCATTTT
CDR3aa: CAISGGQGMGNQPQHF

v_gene: TRBV3-1/TRBV3-2
j_gene: TRBJ1-6
abundance: -
d_gene: -
CDR3nt: TGTGCCAGCAGCTCTTTCTGGGGCGAGAATTCACCCCTCCACTTT
CDR3aa: CASSSFWGENSPLHF

v_gene: TRBV5-1
j_gene: TRBJ2-1
abundance: -
d_gene: -
CDR3nt: TGCGCCAGCAGGTGGGGGTTCGGATACAATGAGCAGTTCTTC
CDR3aa: CASRWGFGYNEQFF

v_gene: TRBV12-3/TRBV12-4
j_gene: TRBJ1-2
abundance: -
d_gene: TRBD1
CDR3nt: TGTGCCAGCAGTTTAAGGGACAGCTATGGCTACACCTTC
CDR3aa: CASSLRDSYGYTF

v_gene: TRBV30
j_gene: TRBJ2-4
abundance: -
d_gene: -
CDR3nt: TGTGCCTGGAGCTTTCCGGGAGCGAACATTCAGTACTTC
CDR3aa: CAWSFPGANIQYF

v_gene: TRBV6-5
j_gene: TRBJ1-2
abundance: few
d_gene: TRBD1
CDR3nt: TGTGCCAGCAGTACAACCTTCGACAGGGCCGATGGCTACACCTTC
CDR3aa: CASSTTFDRADGYTF

v_gene: TRBV10-3
j_gene: TRBJ1-1
abundance: -
d_gene: -
CDR3nt: TGTGCCATCAGAGGTGACCTGAACACTGAAGCTTTCTTT
CDR3aa: CAIRGDLNTEAFF

v_gene: TRBV7-9
j_gene: TRBJ1-4
abundance: -
d_gene: -
CDR3nt: TGTGCCAGCAGCTTAGGGTGGGCCGATCGAGAAAAACTGTTTTTT
CDR3aa: CASSLGWADREKLFF

v_gene: TRBV5-5
j_gene: TRBJ2-7
abundance: -
d_gene: -
CDR3nt: TGTGCCAGCAGCTTGGCCCGGGGGAACCCAGACTACTTC
CDR3aa: CASSLARGNPDYF

v_gene: TRBV20-1
j_gene: TRBJ1-2
abundance: -
d_gene: -
CDR3nt: TGCAGTGCTAGTCCCAGGTACTTTCTCGTTGGAAACTATGGCTACACCTTC
CDR3aa: CSASPRYFLVGNYGYTF

v_gene: TRBV5-5
j_gene: TRBJ1-1
abundance: once
d_gene: -
CDR3nt: TGTGCCAGCAGCTTGGGGTCGGTGGGGGACGGCACTGAAGCTTTCTTT
CDR3aa: CASSLGSVGDGTEAFF

v_gene: TRBV7-9
j_gene: TRBJ1-1
abundance: -
d_gene: -
CDR3nt: TGTGCCAGCAGCTCAAGACCCGAAGCTTTCTTT
CDR3aa: CASSSRPEAFF

v_gene: TRBV6-6
j_gene: TRBJ2-4
abundance: -
d_gene: TRBD1
CDR3nt: TGTGCCAGCAGTTCGACAGGGGTGGCCAAAAACATTCAGTACTTC
CDR3aa: CASSSTGVAKNIQYF

v_gene: TRBV6-5
j_gene: TRBJ1-1
abundance: -
d_gene: -
CDR3nt: TGTGCCAGCAGTTACCACCGGGGGGAAGCTTTCTTT
CDR3aa: CASSYHRGEAFF

v_gene: TRBV2
j_gene: TRBJ2-6
abundance: few
d_gene: TRBD1
CDR3nt: TGTGCCAGCAGGGATTCAGGGGGCGCCCCCACTGGGGCCAACGTCCTGACTTTC
CDR3aa: CASRDSGGAPTGANVLTF

v_gene: TRBV5-1
j_gene: TRBJ1-6
abundance: -
d_gene: TRBD1
CDR3nt: TGCGCCAGCAGCTTGGGAGGGACAGGCGGTTCACCCCTCCACTTT
CDR3aa: CASSLGGTGGSPLHF

v_gene: TRBV7-9
j_gene: TRBJ2-1
abundance: -
d_gene: TRBD1
CDR3nt: TGTGCCAGCAGTTTTGGACAGGGAGTTGACAATGAGCAGTTCTTC
CDR3aa: CASSFGQGVDNEQFF

v_gene: TRBV9
j_gene: TRBJ2-1
abundance: -
d_gene: -
CDR3nt: TGTGCCAGCAAAAGAGAGGACCCCTACAATGAGCAGTTCTTC
CDR3aa: CASKREDPYNEQFF

v_gene: TRBV19
j_gene: TRBJ1-3
abundance: -
d_gene: -
CDR3nt: TGTGCCAGTAGTAAATACGCCGGGACGGGGGGAAACACCATATATTTT
CDR3aa: CASSKYAGTGGNTIYF

v_gene: TRBV19
j_gene: TRBJ1-2
abundance: -
d_gene: TRBD1
CDR3nt: TGTGCCAGTAGTATGACTCGCCGACAGGGGGCGCGAGGCTACACCTTC
CDR3aa: CASSMTRRQGARGYTF

v_gene: TRBV6-2/TRBV6-3
j_gene: TRBJ2-7
abundance: -
d_gene: -
CDR3nt: TGTGCCAGCAGTTACGAACAGGCATCCTCCTACGAGCAGTACTTC
CDR3aa: CASSYEQASSYEQYF